The 6 T cell receptor beta chains reported below all come from one sample, sequenced in a study of blood T cell repertoires in COVID-19. Libraries were prepared by immunoSEQ multiplex PCR; TCRdb keeps only in-frame clonotypes and omits some of them. The sample lists some 170,000 clones; roughly 90% were seen once. The sequenced material came from peripheral blood. The receptor set was obtained from a man aged 60 to 75 with active or convalescent COVID-19.

The chain links TRBV7-9 to TRBJ2-5, with TRBD2 as a possible D gene (6 bases). Germline-derived CDR1 and CDR2 are SEHNR and FQNEAQ (reference sequence). The length of the CDR3 is 16 residues. Between the trimmed V and J ends, which lost 4 bases and 5 bases, there was a span of 20 bases. CDR3 region: CASSSPGGGPWETQYF. The CDR3 region has the DNA TGTGCCAGCAGCTCCCCAGGCGGAGGGCCGTGGGAGACCCAGTACTTC.

The V and J genes are TRBV10-2 and TRBJ1-2; 10 bases are a match to TRBD1. The germline V gene has CDR1 WSHSY and CDR2 SAAADI. The J segment lost 8 bases and the V segment lost 2 bases, leaving 5 bases of the junction unmatched. The CDR3 sequence is 14 residues long. CDR3 sequence: CASSEDRGLRGYTF. The CDR3 DNA reads TGCGCCAGCAGTGAGGACAGGGGGCTTAGAGGCTACACCTTC.

V gene TRBV18 combines with J gene TRBJ1-1; possible D gene TRBD1, 5 bases. Germline CDR1 KGHSH, CDR2 LQKENI. V lost 1 base, J lost 6 bases, and 12 bases lay in between. This CDR3 is built from 14 residues. The CDR3 spells CASSPLASGAEAFF. CDR3 nucleotides: TGTGCCAGCTCACCACTCGCATCGGGGGCTGAAGCTTTCTTT.

V gene TRBV29-1 combines with J gene TRBJ1-1; tentative D call: TRBD1 (6 bases). The CDR3 runs to 13 residues. Germline CDR1 and CDR2: SQVTM and ANQGSEA. Trimming pared 2 bases from V and 4 bases from J, leaving 11 bases between. CDR3 sequence: CSVESRQATEAFF. Written as DNA, the CDR3 is TGCAGCGTTGAATCCCGACAGGCCACTGAAGCTTTCTTT.

V is TRBV20-1 and J is TRBJ2-2, with no clear D. Germline CDR1 and CDR2: DFQATT and SNEGSKA (reference sequence). The CDR3 runs to 12 residues. The V end was cut by 3 bases, the J end by 2 bases, with 4 bases between. The CDR3, as DNA: TGCAGTGCTAGTCCAAACACCGGGGAGCTGTTTTTT. This gives the protein CSASPNTGELFF.

The CDR3 DNA follows: TGTGCCAGCACCGAGACAGGGGACACTGAAGCTTTCTTT. Residues: CASTETGDTEAFF. The chain has TRBV2 and TRBJ1-1; TRBD1 matches at 8 bases. Germline CDR1 reads SNHLY; CDR2 reads FYNNEI. This CDR3 region has 13 residues. The trim removed 7 bases at V and 3 bases at J, leaving 4 bases unmatched.